This T cell receptor beta chain was observed in a study of beta chain features in type 1 diabetes (dated by TCRdb to 2016 to 2019). Regarding the complete study: Mean age, gender distribution, total cell number and subset yield were not different between patients and healthy donors. A total of about 100 million sorted cells were examined across all samples, and RNA yield correlated strongly with the number of cells per subset. The study compared TCRB repertoires of sorted circulating CD4+ T cell subsets between recently diagnosed type 1 diabetes patients and matched healthy donors. Regulatory and stem cell-like memory subsets were obtained from only 8 patients and about eight healthy donors, while naive and central memory subsets were obtained from all 30 or so donors. What the research found in general, with its limitations: In all four CD4+ subsets, TCRB CDR3 length was moderately but significantly shorter in type 1 diabetes patients. Naive, central memory and regulatory TCRB repertoires appeared more similar among patients than among healthy donors. Because the HLA sub-analyses included only small numbers of individuals, any influence of HLA type on TCRB rearrangement was left unresolved. PCR may preferentially amplify shorter templates, but because patient and control samples were amplified and corrected together, any resulting skew would affect both groups equally. Because cDNA rather than genomic DNA was sequenced, highly expressing activated cells could have been over-represented, although no difference in activation and CD3 levels was found between groups. At VDJ recombination sites, patients with type 1 diabetes made fewer insertions and deleted more nucleotides, a pattern implying thymic rearrangement abnormalities.

As encoded in the germline V gene (reference sequence), CDR1 is SEHNR while CDR2 is FQNEAQ. Trimming leaves V shorter by 4 bases and J shorter by 11 bases, with the junction holding 7 bases beyond the gene matches. The CDR3 has 12 amino acids, counting the end cysteine and phenylalanine. Only CDR3 DNA is held: 36 bases, read in frame from base 1. From each donor, a single peripheral blood sample of about 116 mL on average was drawn into heparinised tubes. A BD FACSAria II was used to sort naive, central memory, regulatory and stem cell-like memory CD4+ T cells with a panel that included CD45RO, CCR7, CD25, CD127, CD95 and CD27. All sorted populations exceeded 95% purity. Right away, PBMCs were isolated by Lymphoprep density gradient centrifugation and were stained directly, with no culture step. To minimize batch effects, samples were stained and sorted in pairs, one healthy donor with one patient per experiment.

The entire amount of isolated RNA was reverse transcribed using the High Capacity cDNA Reverse Transcription Kit, so the sequenced TCRB transcripts were expressed ones. Deep immunoSEQ sequencing was performed on naive, central memory and regulatory T cell samples, with an average of roughly 3.6 million total reads per sample. Sorted cells were lysed in RLT buffer, and RNA was extracted using DNase-treated RNeasy Micro or Mini kits according to cell number. Each cell subset was processed on its own to prevent cross-contamination, while patient and healthy donor samples were processed together. The immunoSEQ multiplex PCR was used to amplify TCRB sequences from cDNA, yielding 87-bp fragments that span the CDR3 region. Sequencing of the amplicons was performed on the Illumina HiSeq platform. In the source study's methods: Synthetic template baselines were used to correct PCR bias computationally, reads within Hamming distance 2 were collapsed, and singletons that could not be merged were discarded. By aligning reads against IMGT, V, D and J genes, CDR3 length, and insertions or deletions at six rearrangement sites were assigned. Clonotype counts were normalized to sorted cell number within each subset before computing true diversity and Gini coefficients with the tcR R package. Repertoire sharing was quantified using the overlap coefficient calculated on TCRB nucleotide sequences. Out-of-frame TCRB sequences from naive cells were analyzed to stand in for the pre-selection repertoire. The table comes from immuneACCESS by way of TCRdb, which keeps in-frame sequences with V and J called. Part of the clones is missing from these tables; in studies checked, under half for an unresolved V gene and the rest for unknown reasons. V and J calls and clone size come straight from that table; D and trimming were deduced from the DNA. The sample yields about 330,000 clones; roughly 11% were counted once. The top ten clonotypes cover around 0.015% of the sample.

To note about this clone: There is no known antigen for this receptor. It has no much larger one-base neighbor in the sample; base qualities were not kept.

This clonotype was sampled from a woman in her 30s in good health. The sample consisted of naive CD4+ T cells from blood. Interpreted using the paper, the cell subset or site label stands for: true naive CD4+ T cells. The V and J genes are TRBV7-9 and TRBJ2-7, and TRBD2 aligns with 8 junction nucleotides. The nucleotide sequence is TGTGCCAGCAGCTCCTCGAGCGGGAGTGAGTACTTC. Its protein reads: CASSSSSGSEYF.